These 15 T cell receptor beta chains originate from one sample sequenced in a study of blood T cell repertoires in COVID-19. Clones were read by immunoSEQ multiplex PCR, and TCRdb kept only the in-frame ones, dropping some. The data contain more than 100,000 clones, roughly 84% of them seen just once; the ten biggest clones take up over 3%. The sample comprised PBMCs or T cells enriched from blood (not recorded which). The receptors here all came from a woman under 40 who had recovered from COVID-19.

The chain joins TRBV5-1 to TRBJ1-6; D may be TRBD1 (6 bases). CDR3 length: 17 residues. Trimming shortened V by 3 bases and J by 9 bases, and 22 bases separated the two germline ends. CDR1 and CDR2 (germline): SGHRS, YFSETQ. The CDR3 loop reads CASSSSPDGGQGSPLHF. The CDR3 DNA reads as TGCGCCAGCAGCTCTTCTCCGGACGGGGGGCAAGGTTCACCCCTCCACTTT.

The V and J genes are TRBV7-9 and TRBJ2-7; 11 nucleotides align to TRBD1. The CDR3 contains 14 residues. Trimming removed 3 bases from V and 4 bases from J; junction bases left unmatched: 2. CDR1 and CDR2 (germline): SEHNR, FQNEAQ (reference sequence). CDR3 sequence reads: CASSLDRGLYEQYF. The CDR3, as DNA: TGTGCCAGCAGCTTGGACAGGGGGCTATACGAGCAGTACTTC.

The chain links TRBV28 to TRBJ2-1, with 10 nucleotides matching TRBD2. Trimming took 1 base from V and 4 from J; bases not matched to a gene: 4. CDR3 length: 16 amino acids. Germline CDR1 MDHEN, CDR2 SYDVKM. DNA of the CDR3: TGTGCCAGCAGTTTATTTACTAGCGGGACATACAATGAGCAGTTCTTC. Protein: CASSLFTSGTYNEQFF.

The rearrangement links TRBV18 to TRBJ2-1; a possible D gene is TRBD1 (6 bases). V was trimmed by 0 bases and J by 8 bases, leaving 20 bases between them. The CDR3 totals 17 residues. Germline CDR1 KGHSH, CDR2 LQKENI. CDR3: CASSPPFGDRRIHEQFF. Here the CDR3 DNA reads TGTGCCAGCTCACCACCGTTCGGAGACAGGAGGATACATGAGCAGTTCTTC.

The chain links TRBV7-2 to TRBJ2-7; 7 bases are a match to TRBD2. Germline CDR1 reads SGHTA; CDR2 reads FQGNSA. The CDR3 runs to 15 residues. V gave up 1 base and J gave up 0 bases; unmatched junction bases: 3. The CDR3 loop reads CASSLGTSYSYEQYF. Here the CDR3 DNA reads TGTGCCAGCAGCTTAGGGACTAGTTACTCCTACGAGCAGTACTTC.

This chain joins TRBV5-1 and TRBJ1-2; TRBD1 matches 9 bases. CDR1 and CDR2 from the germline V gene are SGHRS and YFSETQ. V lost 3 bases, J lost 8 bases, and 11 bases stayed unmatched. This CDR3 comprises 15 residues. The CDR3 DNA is TGCGCCAGCAGCTCCAAGACAGGGGGAACGGGAGGCTACACCTTC. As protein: CASSSKTGGTGGYTF.

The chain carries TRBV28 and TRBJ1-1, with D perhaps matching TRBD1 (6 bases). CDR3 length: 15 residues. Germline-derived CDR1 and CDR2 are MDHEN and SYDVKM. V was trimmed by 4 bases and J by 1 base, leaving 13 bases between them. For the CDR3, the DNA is TGTGCCAGCAGTTCCCATGGGGGGGCGAACACTGAAGCTTTCTTT. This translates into CASSSHGGANTEAFF.

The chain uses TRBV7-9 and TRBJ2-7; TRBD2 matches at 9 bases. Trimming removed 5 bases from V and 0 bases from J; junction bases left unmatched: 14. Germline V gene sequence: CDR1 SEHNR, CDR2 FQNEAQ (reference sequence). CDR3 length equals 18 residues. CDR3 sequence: CASSVPVSGSLSSYEQYF. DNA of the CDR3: TGTGCCAGCAGCGTGCCGGTTAGCGGGAGTCTCAGCTCCTACGAGCAGTACTTC. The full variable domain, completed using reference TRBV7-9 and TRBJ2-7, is DTGVSQNPRHKITKRGQNVTFRCDPISEHNRLYWYRQTLGQGPEFLTYFQNEAQLEKSRLLSDRFSAERPKGSFSTLEIQRTEQGDSAMYLCASSVPVSGSLSSYEQYFGPGTRLTVT.

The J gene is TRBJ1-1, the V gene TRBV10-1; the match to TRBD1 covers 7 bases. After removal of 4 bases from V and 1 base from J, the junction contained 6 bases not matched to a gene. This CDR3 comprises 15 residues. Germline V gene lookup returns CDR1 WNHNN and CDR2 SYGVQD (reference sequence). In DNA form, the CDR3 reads TGCGCCAGCAGTGGGAAAGACAGGGAGAACACTGAAGCTTTCTTT. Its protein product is CASSGKDRENTEAFF.

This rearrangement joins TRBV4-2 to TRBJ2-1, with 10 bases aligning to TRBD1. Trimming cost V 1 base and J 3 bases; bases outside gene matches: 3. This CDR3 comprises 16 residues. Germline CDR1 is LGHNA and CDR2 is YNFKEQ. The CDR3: CASSQAGTGDYNEQFF. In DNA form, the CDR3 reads TGTGCCAGCAGCCAAGCCGGGACAGGGGACTACAATGAGCAGTTCTTC.

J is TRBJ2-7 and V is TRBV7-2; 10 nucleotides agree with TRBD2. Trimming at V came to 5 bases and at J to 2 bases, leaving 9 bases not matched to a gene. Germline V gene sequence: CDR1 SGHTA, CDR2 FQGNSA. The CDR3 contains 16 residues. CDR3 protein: CASSLKASGRAYEQYF. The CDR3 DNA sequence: TGTGCCAGCAGCCTCAAGGCCAGCGGGAGGGCCTACGAGCAGTACTTC. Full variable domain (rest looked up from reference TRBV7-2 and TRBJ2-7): GAGVSQSPSNKVTEKGKDVELRCDPISGHTALYWYRQSLGQGLEFLIYFQGNSAPDKSGLPSDRFSAERTGGSVSTLTIQRTQQEDSAVYLCASSLKASGRAYEQYFGPGTRLTVT.

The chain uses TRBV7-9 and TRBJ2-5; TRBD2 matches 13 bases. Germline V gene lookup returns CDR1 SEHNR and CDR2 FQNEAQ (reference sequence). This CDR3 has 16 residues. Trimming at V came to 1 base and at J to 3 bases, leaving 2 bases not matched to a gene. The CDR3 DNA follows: TGTGCCAGCAGCTTAGGCGGGACTAGCGGGAAAGAGACCCAGTACTTC. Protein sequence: CASSLGGTSGKETQYF.

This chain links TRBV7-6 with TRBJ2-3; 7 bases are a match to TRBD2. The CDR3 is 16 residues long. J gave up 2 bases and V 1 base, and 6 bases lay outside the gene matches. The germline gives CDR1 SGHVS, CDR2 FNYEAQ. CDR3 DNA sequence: TGTGCCAGCAGCTTAGGGACTAGACATTTCACAGATACGCAGTATTTT. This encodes CASSLGTRHFTDTQYF.

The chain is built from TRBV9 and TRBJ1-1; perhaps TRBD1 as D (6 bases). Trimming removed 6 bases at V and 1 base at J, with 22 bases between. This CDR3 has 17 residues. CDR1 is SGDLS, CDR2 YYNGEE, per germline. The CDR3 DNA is TGTGCCAGCACCTCCCTCAAGCCAACGACAGGGAACACTGAAGCTTTCTTT. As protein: CASTSLKPTTGNTEAFF.

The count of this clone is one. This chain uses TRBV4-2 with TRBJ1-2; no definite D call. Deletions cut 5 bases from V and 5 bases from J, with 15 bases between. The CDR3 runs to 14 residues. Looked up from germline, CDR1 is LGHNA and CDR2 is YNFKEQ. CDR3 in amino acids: CASSGGEGRYGYTF. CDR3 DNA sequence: TGTGCCAGCAGCGGCGGAGAGGGAAGGTATGGCTACACCTTC.